This TCR beta chain was retrieved from a study of beta chain features in type 1 diabetes. Study context: Across the samples, more than 85 million sorted cells were examined in total.

This clone was counted a few times. Its specificity is not known. The CDR3 extends over 15 amino acids. From germline, CDR1 is SQVTM and CDR2 ANQGSEA. Trimming cost V 5 bases and J 0 bases; bases outside gene matches: 7. Study results and caveats: TCRB CDR3s from Type 1 diabetes patients were moderately but significantly shorter in all four CD4+ subsets. A PCR bias possibly favoring shorter templates would apply equally to patients and controls. Naive, central memory and regulatory TCRB repertoires appeared more similar among patients than healthy donors.

cDNA synthesis used the whole RNA isolate, giving expressed TCRB sequences. The assay was immunoSEQ multiplex PCR, and TCRdb's table has in-frame clones only and misses some. The data show 200,000 to 250,000 clones, with around a quarter seen just once and under 5% held by the top ten. The material sequenced was central memory CD4+ T cells from blood. The clonotype comes from a man aged 30 to 39 in good health. This chain joins TRBV29-1 and TRBJ1-5; 7 nucleotides align to TRBD1. CDR3 bases: TGCAGCGTTTCCGGACAGGCCGATAGCAATCAGCCCCAGCATTTT. Protein product: CSVSGQADSNQPQHF.